These T cell receptor beta chains were read from a single sample in a study of control samples from healthy donors and cancer patients. The table came from immunoSEQ multiplex PCR; TCRdb's copy has only in-frame clones and leaves some out. The sample gives tens of thousands of clones, more than 70% of which show up once; around 2.3% is in the top ten. Input material: PBMCs. The receptors originated from a woman in her forties or fifties with head and neck cancer. Each CDR3 is given with its conserved first and last residue. The order of the fields is V gene, J gene, CDR3 protein.

TRBV3-1/TRBV3-2	TRBJ1-2	CASSQGGTGYTF
TRBV5-5	TRBJ2-7	CASSLESSSTYEQYF
TRBV7-8	TRBJ1-5	CASSLGVGAGSNQPQHF
TRBV5-6	TRBJ2-1	CASSLRHIGEQFF
TRBV18	TRBJ1-4	CASSPRGLFNEKLFF
TRBV6-2/TRBV6-3	TRBJ2-7	CASSSTRTGSSYEQYF
TRBV10-1	TRBJ1-5	CASTPGGLSNQPQHF
TRBV19	TRBJ2-2	CASSMGVTNTGELFF
TRBV6-5	TRBJ2-5	CASTLRGQETQYF
TRBV5-1	TRBJ1-1	CASSQTGGVGNTEAFF
TRBV19	TRBJ1-2	CASSKGSLTDGYTF
TRBV5-1	TRBJ1-2	CASSLGGQSYGYTF
TRBV5-1	TRBJ1-6	CASSPGQGNSPLHF
TRBV7-3	TRBJ1-1	CASSDTRNTEAFF
TRBV19	TRBJ1-5	CASSIDEGENQPQHF
TRBV3-1/TRBV3-2	TRBJ2-1	CASSQDEVNNEQFF
TRBV6-5	TRBJ2-1	CASSPYNEQFF
TRBV27	TRBJ1-1	CASSEFGTGDTEAFF
TRBV27	TRBJ2-5	CASSALGGTSGGKTQYF